The entry below gives a single T cell receptor beta chain sequence along with its context. As yet, its antigen is unknown. Expressed TCRB transcripts were sequenced after all isolated RNA was converted to cDNA. Mean read depth for naive, central memory and regulatory T cell samples was around 3.5 million reads. The data were produced by immunoSEQ multiplex PCR, yet TCRdb's version contains in-frame clones alone and is incomplete. The sample records about 360,000 clones, over 9.5% being singletons. This sample was taken from a study of beta chain features in type 1 diabetes. Looking at the study overall: Sorted cells examined across all samples numbered around 110,000,000. Notes on the study in general: Small HLA sub-analyses could not settle whether HLA shapes TCRB rearrangement.

Stem cell-like memory, regulatory, central memory and naive CD4+ cells were sorted via CD45RO/CCR7/CD25/CD127/CD95/CD27. The germline V gene has CDR1 GTSNPN and CDR2 SVGIG (reference sequence). This CDR3 spans 14 amino acids. V lost 4 bases, J lost 11 bases, and 16 bases stayed unmatched. This receptor was identified in a man in his late teens or twenties in good health. Input material: naive CD4+ T cells from blood. The chain couples TRBV30 to TRBJ2-5; 7 nucleotides align to TRBD1. CDR3 sequence reads: CAWNYGDLWGQQYF. The CDR3 bases are TGTGCCTGGAATTACGGTGATCTATGGGGACAGCAGTACTTC.